The sequence of this T cell receptor (beta chain) was determined in a study of tissue T cells after allogeneic stem cell transplantation. Findings and limits, study-wide: Few T cell clones were shared across patients, but motif clusters showed tissue-specific shared signatures. The study did not identify alloreactive or antigen-specific tissue TCRs, and some clones might be persisting host cells. In patients and mice, blood and spleen missed much of tissue repertoire.

TCRdb keeps only in-frame clones here, not all; method: immunoSEQ multiplex PCR. This table has roughly 2,800 clones, 62% appearing once. This research-autopsy study prospectively enrolled adult allogeneic hematopoietic cell transplant recipients with steroid-refractory graft-versus-host disease. GI sites, liver, skin and spleen were taken after median 9.75 post-mortem hours. Comments on this clone: Its antigen is still unknown.

CDR1 is SEHNR, CDR2 FQNEAQ, per germline (reference sequence). The J segment lost 0 bases and the V segment lost 0 bases, leaving 2 bases of the junction unmatched. The CDR3 is 17 residues long. The J gene is TRBJ1-6, the V gene TRBV7-9; 7 nucleotides match TRBD1. Sample: ascending colon tissue, taken at autopsy. This TCR came from a male patient of 60 years or more with steroid-refractory graft-versus-host disease after an allogeneic stem cell transplant. Some T cells may possibly be graft donor cells. CDR3 sequence: CASSLAEGASYNSPLHF. CDR3 DNA: TGTGCCAGCAGCTTAGCCGAGGGGGCCTCCTATAATTCACCCCTCCACTTT.